This TCR beta chain was observed in a study of blood T cell repertoires in COVID-19. Study-wide context: The United States, Italy and Spain were the sources of the acute and convalescent COVID-19 samples. The cDNA or gDNA used as material had been derived from T cells, B-cell-depleted T cells, or PBMCs.

V was clipped by 5 bases and J by 5 bases, with 13 bases between them. This CDR3 region has 13 residues. Germline V gives CDR1 LGHNA, CDR2 YSLEER. In the original workflow: Estimated nucleated cell counts came from reference gene primer amplification. Assay: immunoSEQ multiplex PCR; the TCRdb copy retains only in-frame clones and omits some. That table furnishes V, J and clone size, whereas the DNA furnished D and trimming. There are around 270,000 clones in the sample; 91% occur only once, and approximately 2.5% lies in the top ten. The sample holds one count of this clone. The chain links TRBV4-3 to TRBJ2-7; D not certain. The sample taken for sequencing was peripheral blood. This clonotype was obtained from a person aged 18 to 30 with COVID-19, enrolled during active disease. The CDR3: CASSYGLSDEQYF. CDR3 nucleotide sequence: TGCGCCAGCAGCTATGGTCTATCGGACGAGCAGTACTTC.